This entry features one T cell receptor beta chain sequence. This specimen belongs to a study of blood T cell repertoires in COVID-19. In germline, CDR1 is LGHNA, CDR2 YSLEER. J was trimmed by 11 bases and V by 3 bases; bases with no gene match: 14. The CDR3 has 16 amino acids. Membership in each cohort depended on participant-reported clinical history. Cohort 3 recovery required two negative PCRs, clearance, or symptom resolution. Profiling relied on immunoSEQ multiplex PCR, and the TCRdb table lists in-frame clones only, not all of them. The sample lists about 300,000 clones, roughly 85% occurring once.

This sequence originates from a woman aged 50 to 60 who had recovered from COVID-19. The chain recombines TRBV4-3 with TRBJ2-2; 8 nucleotides align to TRBD2. The sequenced material came from PBMCs or T cells enriched from blood (not recorded which). The CDR3 sequence: CASSHQLERGLFELFF. The CDR3 DNA sequence: TGCGCCAGCAGCCACCAACTAGAGCGGGGGCTATTTGAGCTGTTTTTT.